Included here is one T cell receptor beta chain sequence, with context. This clonotype was recorded a few times. Its antigen is still unknown. Nothing much larger sits one base from this clone, and base qualities are not available. In light of the paper, this sample's time point label describes: patch test 1, 2 weeks after DPC sensitization. Per the publication, the treatment or condition label means: therapeutic diphenylcyclopropenone sensitization with weekly scalp DPC. At each patch-test visit, blood was drawn before the patch test was applied. To be eligible, patients had to be aged 18 to 70, diagnosed with alopecia and judged suitable for DPC therapy, while pregnant patients were excluded. Unfractionated whole blood was collected in Tempus Blood RNA tubes, and total RNA was extracted from that blood. This sample is drawn from a study of human T cells and chemical hapten exposure (dated by TCRdb to the early 2020s). Concerning the study at large: For sensitization, 2% DPC in acetone was applied to an approximately 2 cm by approximately 2 cm area of upper inner arm skin. Patients additionally received weekly therapeutic DPC doses to the scalp throughout the approximately 22-week study period. Patch testing on the upper back used Finn chambers containing 0.01% DPC, with scoring done after 6 days according to International Contact Dermatitis Research Group standards. The patient cohort, mostly female, included alopecia areata with under or over 50% scalp involvement, alopecia totalis and alopecia universalis. The libraries were sequenced as a pool, and the TCR yield per sample differed mostly because of small variations in library volumes within the pool. The study tracked peripheral blood TCR repertoire changes in vivo during primary and secondary sensitization to the hapten diphenylcyclopropenone (DPC) in alopecia patients. Patient blood was sampled pre-sensitization (week 0) and at 2, 6 and about 24 weeks after DPC sensitization. About 27 alopecia patients gave blood for TCR sequencing at one to four time points (pre-sensitization, 2, 6 and 24 weeks). Broad study findings and their caveats: Compared with pre-sensitization or healthy control sets, expanded TCRs formed significantly more large CDR3 similarity clusters, which is consistent with antigen-driven responses. Repeated subsampling changed both the strength of the expansion versus patch-test correlation and the threshold at which that correlation became significant. All patients had alopecia, a presumed autoimmune disease, so their immune response might differ from that of healthy individuals. Patch test score was positively correlated with the number of PT1 expanded TCRs, with significance at thresholds 8, 16 and 32 but not at 4. DPC sensitization did not change how many TCRs were above 1 in 1000 frequency, and no evidence was found of alterations in global repertoire structure.

The method behind the library was RACE. The sample was run on a NextSeq 500. Library preparation attached unique molecular identifiers to individual cDNA molecules for quantitative, reproducible TCR counting. Each blood RNA sample was used to sequence both TCR alpha and TCR beta chains. The original pipeline was this. The median number of TCRs per sample was roughly 100,000, ranging from roughly 20,000 to 700,000. V, J and CDR3 annotation of the TCR reads was performed with the Decombinator software suite. To make PS versus PT1 abundance plots, every sample was subsampled to the same number of TCRs (28,000). TCRs were defined as expanded if absent before sensitization and observed at least eight times at the 2-week time point. TCRdb itself trimmed the public reads at Q25 with fastp, ran MiXCR and retained productive beta chains. Merged by CDR3 protein, the rows form single entries marked with the most common genes and DNA. The V and J calls follow TCRdb's processing rather than the paper's. For this sample the table gives approximately 90,000 distinct CDR3 sequences, of which 8% to 11% were detected only once. The ten largest clones capture approximately 2.2% of the sample.

From a lookup of the germline V gene, CDR1 and CDR2 are MGHDK and SYGVNS. The CDR3 numbers 17 residues from cysteine through phenylalanine. Solely the CDR3 DNA is kept, with 51 bases framed from the first base. V is pruned by 3 bases and J by 0 bases, leaving 6 bases of the junction without a gene match. The sample consisted of whole blood, taken in connection with sensitization to the hapten diphenylcyclopropenone (DPC). The chain was built from TRBV25-1 and TRBJ2-5; a stretch of 11 junction bases matches TRBD2. The clonotype comes from a man aged 35 to 55 with alopecia areata. Some clones in this sample may be carry-over from other donors' samples. The CDR3 region has the sequence CASSERLAGPYQETQYF. The DNA is as follows: TGTGCCAGCAGTGAGCGACTAGCGGGACCGTACCAAGAGACCCAGTACTTC.